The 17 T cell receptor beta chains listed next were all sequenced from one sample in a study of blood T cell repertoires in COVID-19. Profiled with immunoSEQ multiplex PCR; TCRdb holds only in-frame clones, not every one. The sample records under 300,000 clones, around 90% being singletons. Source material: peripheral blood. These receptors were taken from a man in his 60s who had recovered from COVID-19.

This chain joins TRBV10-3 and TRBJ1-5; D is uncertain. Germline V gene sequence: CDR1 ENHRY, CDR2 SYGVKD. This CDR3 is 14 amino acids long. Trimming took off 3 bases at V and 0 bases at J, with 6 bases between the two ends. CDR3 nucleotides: TGTGCCATCAGTGAATCCGGTAGCAATCAGCCCCAGCATTTT. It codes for CAISESGSNQPQHF.

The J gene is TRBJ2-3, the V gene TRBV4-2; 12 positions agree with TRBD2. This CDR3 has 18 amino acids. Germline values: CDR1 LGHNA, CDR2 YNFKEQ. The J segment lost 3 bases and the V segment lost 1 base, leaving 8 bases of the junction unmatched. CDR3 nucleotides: TGTGCCAGCAGCCAAGGCCGGCTAGCGGGGGGGCAGACAGATACGCAGTATTTT. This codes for CASSQGRLAGGQTDTQYF.

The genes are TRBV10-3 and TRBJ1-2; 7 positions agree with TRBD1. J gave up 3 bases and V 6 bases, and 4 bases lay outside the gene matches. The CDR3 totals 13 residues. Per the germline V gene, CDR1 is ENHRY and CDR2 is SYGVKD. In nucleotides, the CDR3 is TGTGCCATCAGGACAGGGCAGGACTATGGCTACACCTTC. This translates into CAIRTGQDYGYTF.

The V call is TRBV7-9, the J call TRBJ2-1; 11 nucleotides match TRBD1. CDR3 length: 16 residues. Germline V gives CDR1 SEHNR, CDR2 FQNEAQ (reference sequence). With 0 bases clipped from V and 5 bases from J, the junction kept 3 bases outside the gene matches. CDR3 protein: CASSLAGTGGHNEQFF. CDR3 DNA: TGTGCCAGCAGCTTAGCCGGGACAGGGGGGCACAATGAGCAGTTCTTC. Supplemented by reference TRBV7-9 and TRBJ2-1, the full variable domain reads DTGVSQNPRHKITKRGQNVTFRCDPISEHNRLYWYRQTLGQGPEFLTYFQNEAQLEKSRLLSDRFSAERPKGSFSTLEIQRTEQGDSAMYLCASSLAGTGGHNEQFFGPGTRLTVL.

The CDR3 loop reads CASSPRRGGLSNEQFF. The CDR3 bases are TGTGCCAGCAGCCCTAGACGGGGGGGCCTTTCCAATGAGCAGTTCTTC. The genes are TRBV5-4 and TRBJ2-1, with 8 positions matching TRBD2. J gave up 6 bases and V 4 bases, and 12 bases lay outside the gene matches. CDR1 is SGHNT and CDR2 is YYREEE in the germline V gene (reference sequence). The CDR3 loop spans 16 amino acids.

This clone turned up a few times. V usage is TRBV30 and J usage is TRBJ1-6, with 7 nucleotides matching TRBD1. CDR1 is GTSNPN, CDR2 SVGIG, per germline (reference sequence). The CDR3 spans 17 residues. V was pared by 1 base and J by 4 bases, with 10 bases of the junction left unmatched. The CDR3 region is CAWSGEVTGAYNSPLHF. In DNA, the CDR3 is TGTGCCTGGAGTGGTGAGGTAACAGGGGCTTATAATTCACCCCTCCACTTT.

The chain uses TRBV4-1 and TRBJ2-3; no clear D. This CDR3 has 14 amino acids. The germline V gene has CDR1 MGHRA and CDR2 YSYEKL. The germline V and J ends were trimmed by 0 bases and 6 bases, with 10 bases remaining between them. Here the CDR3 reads CASSQEALGDTQYF. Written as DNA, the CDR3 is TGCGCCAGCAGCCAAGAGGCCTTGGGCGATACGCAGTATTTT.

CDR3 coding DNA: TGTGCCAGCTCGGACAGGCCTCAATCTGGATTCCCCACAGATACGCAGTATTTT. Amino acids: CASSDRPQSGFPTDTQYF. The chain uses TRBV18 and TRBJ2-3, with 7 bases fitting TRBD1. The germline V gene has CDR1 KGHSH and CDR2 LQKENI. Trimming cost V 6 bases and J 2 bases; bases outside gene matches: 17. CDR3 length: 18 residues.

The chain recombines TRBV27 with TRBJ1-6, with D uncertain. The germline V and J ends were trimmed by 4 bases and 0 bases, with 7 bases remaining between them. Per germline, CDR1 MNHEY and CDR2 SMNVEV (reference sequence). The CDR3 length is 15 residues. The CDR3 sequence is CASSSSSSYNSPLHF. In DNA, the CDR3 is TGTGCCAGCAGTTCATCCAGCTCCTATAATTCACCCCTCCACTTT.

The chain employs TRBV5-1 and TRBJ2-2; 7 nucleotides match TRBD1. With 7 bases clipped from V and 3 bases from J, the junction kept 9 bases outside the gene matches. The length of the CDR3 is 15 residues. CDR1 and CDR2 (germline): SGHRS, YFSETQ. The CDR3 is CASGSDRVHTGELFF. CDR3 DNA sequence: TGCGCCAGCGGGTCCGACAGGGTACACACCGGGGAGCTGTTTTTT.

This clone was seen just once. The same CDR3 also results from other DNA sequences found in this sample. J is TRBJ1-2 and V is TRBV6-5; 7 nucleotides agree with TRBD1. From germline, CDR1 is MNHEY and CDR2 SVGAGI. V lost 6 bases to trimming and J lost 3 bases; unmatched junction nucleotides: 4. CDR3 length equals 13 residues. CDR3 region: CASRETGYYGYTF. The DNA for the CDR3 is TGTGCCAGCAGGGAGACAGGGTACTATGGCTACACCTTC.

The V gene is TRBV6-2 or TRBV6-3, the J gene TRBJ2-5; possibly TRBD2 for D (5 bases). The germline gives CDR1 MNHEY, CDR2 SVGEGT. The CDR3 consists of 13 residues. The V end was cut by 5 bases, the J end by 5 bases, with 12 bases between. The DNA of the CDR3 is TGTGCCAGCAGTAGGGCGAGAGGGGAGACCCAGTACTTC. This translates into CASSRARGETQYF.

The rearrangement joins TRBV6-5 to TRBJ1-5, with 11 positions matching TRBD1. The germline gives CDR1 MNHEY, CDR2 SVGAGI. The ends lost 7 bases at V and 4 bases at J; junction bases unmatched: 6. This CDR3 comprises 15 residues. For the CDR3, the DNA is TGTGCCAGCAAACCCGGGACAGGGGGAAATCAGCCCCAGCATTTT. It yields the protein CASKPGTGGNQPQHF.

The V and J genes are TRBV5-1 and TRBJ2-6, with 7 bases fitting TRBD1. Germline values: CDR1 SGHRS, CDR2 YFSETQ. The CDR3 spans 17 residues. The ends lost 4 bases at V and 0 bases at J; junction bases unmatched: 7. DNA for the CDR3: TGCGCCAGCAGCGTCCGACAGGGTCCCTCTGGGGCCAACGTCCTGACTTTC. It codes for CASSVRQGPSGANVLTF.

The CDR3 protein is CASSSITGPGGEQFF. DNA of the CDR3: TGTGCCAGCAGCTCTATTACAGGACCAGGCGGTGAGCAGTTCTTC. The chain employs TRBV5-6 and TRBJ2-1, with D possibly matching TRBD1 (5 bases). Trimming stripped 3 bases from V and 9 bases from J, with 19 bases between. The CDR3 contains 15 residues. Germline V gene lookup returns CDR1 SGHDT and CDR2 YYEEEE. The whole variable domain, remainder taken from reference TRBV5-6 and TRBJ2-1, is DAGVTQSPTHLIKTRGQQVTLRCSPKSGHDTVSWYQQALGQGPQFIFQYYEEEERQRGNFPDRFSGHQFPNYSSELNVNALLLGDSALYLCASSSITGPGGEQFFGPGTRLTVL.

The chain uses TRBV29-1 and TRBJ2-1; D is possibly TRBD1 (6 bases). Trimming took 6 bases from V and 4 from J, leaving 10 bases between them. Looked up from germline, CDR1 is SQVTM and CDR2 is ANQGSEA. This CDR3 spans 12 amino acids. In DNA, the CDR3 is TGCAGCGTAACACAGGGTTACAATGAGCAGTTCTTC. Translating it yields CSVTQGYNEQFF.

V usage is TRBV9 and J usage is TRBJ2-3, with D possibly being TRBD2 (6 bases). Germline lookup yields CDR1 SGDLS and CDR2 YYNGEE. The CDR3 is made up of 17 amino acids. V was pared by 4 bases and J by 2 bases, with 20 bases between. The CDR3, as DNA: TGTGCCAGCAGCACTCCAAGACCGGGACTTACCACAGATACGCAGTATTTT. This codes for CASSTPRPGLTTDTQYF.